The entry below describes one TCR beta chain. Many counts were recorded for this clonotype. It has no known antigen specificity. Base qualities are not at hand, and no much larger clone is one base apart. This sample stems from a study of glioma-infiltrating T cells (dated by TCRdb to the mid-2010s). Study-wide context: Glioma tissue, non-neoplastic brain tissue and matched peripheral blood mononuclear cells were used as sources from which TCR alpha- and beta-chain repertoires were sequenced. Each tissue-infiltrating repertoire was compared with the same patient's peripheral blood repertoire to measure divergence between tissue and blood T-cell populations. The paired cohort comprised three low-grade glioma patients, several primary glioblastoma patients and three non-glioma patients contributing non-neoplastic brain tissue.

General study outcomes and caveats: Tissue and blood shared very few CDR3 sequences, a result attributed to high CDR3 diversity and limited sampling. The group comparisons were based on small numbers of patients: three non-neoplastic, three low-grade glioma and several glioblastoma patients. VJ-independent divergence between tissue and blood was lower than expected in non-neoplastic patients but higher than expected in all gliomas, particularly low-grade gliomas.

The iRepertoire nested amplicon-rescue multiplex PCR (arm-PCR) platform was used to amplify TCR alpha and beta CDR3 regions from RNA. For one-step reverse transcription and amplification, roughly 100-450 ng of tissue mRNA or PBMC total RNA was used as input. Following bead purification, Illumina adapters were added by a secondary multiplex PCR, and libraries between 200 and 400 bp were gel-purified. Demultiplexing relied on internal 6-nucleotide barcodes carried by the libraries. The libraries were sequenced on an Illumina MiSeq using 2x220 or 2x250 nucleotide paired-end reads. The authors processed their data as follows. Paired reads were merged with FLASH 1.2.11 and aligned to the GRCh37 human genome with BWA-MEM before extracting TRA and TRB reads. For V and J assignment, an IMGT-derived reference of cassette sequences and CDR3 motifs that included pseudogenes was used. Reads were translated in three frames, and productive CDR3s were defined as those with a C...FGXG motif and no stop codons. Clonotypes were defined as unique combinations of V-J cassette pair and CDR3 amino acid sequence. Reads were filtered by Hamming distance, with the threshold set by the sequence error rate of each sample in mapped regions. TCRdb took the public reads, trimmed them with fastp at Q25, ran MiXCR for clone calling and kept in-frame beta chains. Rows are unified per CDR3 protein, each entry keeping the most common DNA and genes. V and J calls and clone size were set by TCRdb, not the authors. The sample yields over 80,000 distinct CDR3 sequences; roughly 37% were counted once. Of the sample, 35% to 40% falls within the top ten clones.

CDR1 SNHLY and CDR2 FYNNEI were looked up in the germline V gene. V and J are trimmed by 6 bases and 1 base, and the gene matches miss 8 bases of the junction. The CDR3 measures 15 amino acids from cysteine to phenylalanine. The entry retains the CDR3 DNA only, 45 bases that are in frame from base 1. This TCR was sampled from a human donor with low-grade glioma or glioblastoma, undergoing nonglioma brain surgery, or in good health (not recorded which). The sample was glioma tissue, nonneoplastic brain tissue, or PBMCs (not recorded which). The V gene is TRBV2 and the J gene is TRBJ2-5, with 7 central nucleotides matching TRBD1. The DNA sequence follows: TGTGCCAGCAGAATTCGTGGGGACAGCCAAGAGACCCAGTACTTC. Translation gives CASRIRGDSQETQYF.